Following are 3 T cell receptor beta chains from one sample sequenced in a study of cytomegalovirus exposure and HLA in healthy donors. PCR employed 60 Vbeta and 13 Jbeta primers. Repertoires were generated with immunoSEQ multiplex PCR, while TCRdb's copy carries only in-frame clones and drops some. The top ten hold about 1% of the sample, which has fewer than 200,000 clones, 84% seen once. Sequenced: PBMCs. The receptors derive from a man aged 25-40 years in good health and CMV-seronegative.

V usage is TRBV7-9 and J usage is TRBJ1-1, with 10 bases fitting TRBD1. The CDR3 length is 15 residues. CDR1 and CDR2 from the germline V gene are SEHNR and FQNEAQ (reference sequence). The V gene end was trimmed by 3 bases and the J gene end by 4 bases; junction bases not matched to a gene: 5. CDR3 region: CASSLTGGGGTEAFF. Here the CDR3 DNA reads TGTGCCAGCAGCTTGACAGGGGGCGGGGGCACTGAAGCTTTCTTT.

The rearrangement links TRBV6-5 to TRBJ2-7; 8 bases match TRBD2. The CDR3 extends over 14 amino acids. Trimming removed 1 base from V and 2 bases from J; junction bases left unmatched: 1. Germline CDR1 MNHEY, CDR2 SVGAGI. The CDR3 sequence: CASSYYSGTYEQYF. For the CDR3, the DNA is TGTGCCAGCAGTTACTATAGCGGGACCTACGAGCAGTACTTC.

The chain employs TRBV30 and TRBJ2-3, with 7 positions matching TRBD2. The CDR3 has 15 residues. Germline CDR1 GTSNPN, CDR2 SVGIG (reference sequence). V lost 1 base, J lost 5 bases, and 9 bases stayed unmatched. The CDR3 DNA reads TGTGCCTGGAGTGAGTCCCTAGCGGCGAGAGATACGCAGTATTTT. This codes for CAWSESLAARDTQYF.